A selection of T cell receptor beta chains follows, all from one sample in a study of T cells in Graves' hyperthyroidism and ophthalmopathy. TCRdb re-analysed the multiplex PCR reads in MiXCR, keeping a single row per CDR3 protein. The table records about 290,000 distinct CDR3 sequences, 15% to 20% of them present only once. Sequenced material: blood. These receptor sequences come from a man over 45 with Graves' ophthalmopathy. The CDR3 runs from the conserved cysteine through the conserved F or W. Each record gives: J gene, V gene, CDR3 protein.

J: TRBJ2-2
V: TRBV12-3/TRBV12-4
CDR3: CASKQGPRNTGELFF

J: TRBJ2-7
V: TRBV6-1
CDR3: CASSGVAGGITYEQYF

J: TRBJ2-5
V: TRBV11-2
CDR3: CASSLLRTGGSTQYF

J: TRBJ1-3
V: TRBV12-3/TRBV12-4
CDR3: CASSSPAYSGNTIYF

J: TRBJ2-5
V: TRBV7-2
CDR3: CASSLPLAGGAQETQYF

J: TRBJ2-1
V: TRBV28
CDR3: CASSSTRFSSREEQFF

J: TRBJ2-3
V: TRBV6-4
CDR3: CASSDREDTQYF

J: TRBJ2-7
V: TRBV29-1
CDR3: CSPGLACEQYF

J: TRBJ2-1
V: TRBV12-3/TRBV12-4
CDR3: CASRGTSGTNEQFF

J: TRBJ1-2
V: TRBV30
CDR3: CAWHLRGVSYGYTF

J: TRBJ1-2
V: TRBV14
CDR3: CASSQDSGRNYGYTF

J: TRBJ2-3
V: TRBV29-1
CDR3: CSVAASGTFTDTQYF

J: TRBJ2-3
V: TRBV10-3
CDR3: CAIRGTDTQYF

J: TRBJ2-2
V: TRBV7-9
CDR3: CASSSSPSVTGELFF

J: TRBJ1-1
V: TRBV28
CDR3: CASSPWGAGNTEAFF

J: TRBJ2-7
V: TRBV5-5
CDR3: CASSFGRGPSYEQYF